The rows below give T cell receptor beta chains drawn from one sample of a study of control samples from healthy donors and cancer patients. Profiling relied on immunoSEQ multiplex PCR, and the TCRdb table lists in-frame clones only, not all of them. In the table there are tens of thousands of clones, 75% to 95% of which are singletons. Input material: blood. These receptors all stem from a woman aged 18-30 years in good health. CDR3s include the opening cysteine and the closing phenylalanine or tryptophan. The D gene is left open where the match is weak. The size field is filled for only some rows; it gives once, few, many or a size class.

J gene | V gene | D gene | clone size | CDR3 protein | CDR3 DNA
TRBJ1-5 | TRBV7-9 | - | - | CASSFPGGNQPQHF | TGTGCCAGCAGCTTCCCTGGAGGCAATCAGCCCCAGCATTTT
TRBJ2-2 | TRBV29-1 | - | - | CSVSLRTAGNTGELFF | TGCAGCGTTTCTTTGAGGACAGCCGGGAACACCGGGGAGCTGTTTTTT
TRBJ1-4 | TRBV6-6 | - | - | CASSYRPEGEKLFF | TGTGCCAGCAGTTACCGGCCCGAAGGGGAAAAACTGTTTTTT
TRBJ2-7 | TRBV5-5 | - | - | CASSVGDSFPHEQYF | TGTGCCAGCAGCGTGGGGGACTCCTTTCCCCACGAGCAGTACTTC
TRBJ1-1 | TRBV7-3 | - | - | CASSPEGLTEAFF | TGTGCCAGCAGTCCCGAGGGCCTCACTGAAGCTTTCTTT
TRBJ2-7 | TRBV18 | TRBD1 | - | CASSQGQSYEQYF | TGTGCCAGCTCACAGGGACAGAGCTACGAGCAGTACTTC
TRBJ2-1 | TRBV2 | - | - | CASMGPAGNEQFF | TGTGCCAGCATGGGTCCCGCCGGCAATGAGCAGTTCTTC
TRBJ1-6 | TRBV5-1 | - | - | CASSLSSGISYSPLHF | TGCGCCAGCAGCCTCAGCTCGGGGATAAGCTATTCACCCCTCCACTTT
TRBJ2-3 | TRBV10-1 | - | - | CASSTRGAEQPLHTDTQYF | TGCGCCAGCAGCACCCGGGGGGCCGAGCAGCCCCTTCACACAGATACGCAGTATTTT
TRBJ1-2 | TRBV2 | - | - | CASRQEGYGYTF | TGTGCCAGCAGACAGGAGGGCTATGGCTACACCTTC
TRBJ1-1 | TRBV27 | - | - | CASSLWQGGSTEAFF | TGTGCCAGCAGTTTGTGGCAGGGAGGTAGTACTGAAGCTTTCTTT
TRBJ2-1 | TRBV5-1 | TRBD2 | - | CASSLSQSGGASSYNEQFF | TGCGCCAGCAGCTTGTCACAGAGCGGGGGGGCAAGCTCCTACAATGAGCAGTTCTTC
TRBJ1-1 | TRBV2 | - | - | CASGVTEAFF | TGTGCCAGCGGGGTTACTGAAGCTTTCTTT
TRBJ1-2 | TRBV7-3 | - | - | CASSYPEKSYGYTF | TGTGCCAGCAGCTATCCCGAGAAAAGCTATGGCTACACCTTC
TRBJ1-1 | TRBV4-1 | - | - | CASSRGMSTEAFF | TGCGCCAGCAGCCGAGGGATGAGCACTGAAGCTTTCTTT
TRBJ1-5 | TRBV15 | - | - | CATSRDYGPQPQHF | TGTGCCACCAGCAGAGATTATGGTCCCCAGCCCCAGCATTTT
TRBJ1-1 | TRBV6-2/TRBV6-3 | TRBD1 | - | CASSSTGDPEAFF | TGTGCCAGCAGTTCCACAGGGGACCCTGAAGCTTTCTTT
TRBJ1-2 | TRBV29-1 | - | - | CSVEGMGGYTF | TGCAGCGTTGAGGGGATGGGTGGCTACACCTTC
TRBJ2-1 | TRBV4-1 | TRBD2 | - | CASSQIGTSGGALMNEQFF | TGCGCCAGCAGCCAAATCGGGACTAGCGGGGGGGCCTTAATGAATGAGCAGTTCTTC
TRBJ1-2 | TRBV19 | TRBD1 | - | CASSGLQGINYYGYTF | TGTGCCAGTAGTGGATTACAGGGGATCAACTACTATGGCTACACCTTC
TRBJ2-5 | TRBV7-6 | - | - | CASSLGPRSSNQETQYF | TGTGCCAGCAGCTTAGGCCCCCGTAGTTCAAACCAAGAGACCCAGTACTTC
TRBJ2-1 | TRBV6-5 | TRBD1 | - | CASSVGTVAYNEQFF | TGTGCCAGCAGCGTAGGGACAGTCGCCTACAATGAGCAGTTCTTC
TRBJ1-1 | TRBV7-3 | - | - | CASSLYGRGGEAFF | TGTGCCAGCAGCTTGTATGGTCGGGGTGGGGAAGCTTTCTTT
TRBJ1-6 | TRBV30 | - | - | CAYGRSPSYNSPLHF | TGTGCCTACGGACGTAGTCCGTCGTATAATTCACCCCTCCACTTT
TRBJ1-2 | TRBV6-1 | - | - | CASSEVGGYTF | TGTGCCAGCAGTGAAGTGGGTGGCTACACCTTC
TRBJ2-7 | TRBV10-1 | - | - | CASSESSGSSYEQYF | TGCGCCAGCAGTGAGTCCTCCGGGAGCTCCTACGAGCAGTACTTC
TRBJ1-2 | TRBV6-1 | - | - | CASSEYQPGYGGYTF | TGTGCCAGCAGTGAATATCAGCCCGGGTACGGCGGCTACACCTTC
TRBJ1-1 | TRBV27 | - | - | CDQRWDTEAFF | TGTGATCAGAGGTGGGACACTGAAGCTTTCTTT
TRBJ1-2 | TRBV5-1 | - | - | CASSLDVGNYGYTF | TGCGCCAGCAGCTTGGACGTGGGTAACTATGGCTACACCTTC
TRBJ1-4 | TRBV6-1 | - | - | CASSELGQEEKLFF | TGTGCCAGCAGTGAATTGGGGCAGGAAGAAAAACTGTTTTTT
TRBJ2-2 | TRBV11-2 | - | - | CASSLVLGSGELFF | TGTGCCAGCAGCTTAGTGTTGGGTTCCGGGGAGCTGTTTTTT
TRBJ2-1 | TRBV12-2 | - | - | CASRSLLPGQGVLESYNEQFF | TGTGCAAGTCGCTCCCTACTCCCGGGACAGGGGGTCCTTGAGTCCTACAATGAGCAGTTCTTC
TRBJ1-2 | TRBV2 | - | few | CASVGTEISYGYTF | TGTGCCAGCGTCGGGACGGAAATTTCCTATGGCTACACCTTC
TRBJ2-7 | TRBV5-4 | TRBD1 | few | CASSFVPGQGPYEQYF | TGTGCCAGCAGCTTCGTTCCGGGACAGGGGCCATACGAGCAGTACTTC
TRBJ1-6 | TRBV5-1 | - | - | CASQQGVNSPLHF | TGCGCCAGCCAACAGGGTGTGAATTCACCCCTCCACTTT
TRBJ2-1 | TRBV3-1/TRBV3-2 | TRBD2 | - | CASSPGLAGNNEQFF | TGTGCCAGCAGCCCGGGACTAGCTGGCAACAATGAGCAGTTCTTC
TRBJ1-1 | TRBV25-1 | TRBD1 | - | CASSPDRGTEAFF | TGTGCCAGCAGCCCGGACAGGGGCACTGAAGCTTTCTTT
TRBJ1-2 | TRBV6-9 | - | - | CASWRFYGYTF | TGTGCCAGCTGGCGATTCTATGGCTACACCTTC
TRBJ2-7 | TRBV11-2 | TRBD1 | - | CASSSGTGAYEQYF | TGTGCCAGCAGCTCCGGGACAGGGGCATACGAGCAGTACTTC
TRBJ2-3 | TRBV3-1/TRBV3-2 | - | - | CASSQGIAEDTQYF | TGTGCCAGCAGCCAAGGAATAGCAGAGGATACGCAGTATTTT
TRBJ1-1 | TRBV12-5 | TRBD1 | - | CASGFSGGTEAFF | TGTGCTAGTGGTTTCTCAGGGGGAACTGAAGCTTTCTTT
TRBJ1-2 | TRBV5-6 | TRBD1 | few | CASSQTSAGGSYTF | TGTGCCAGCAGCCAAACGTCGGCAGGGGGTTCCTACACCTTC
TRBJ2-3 | TRBV11-2 | - | - | CASSLGSTGDTQYF | TGTGCCAGCAGCTTAGGATCTACTGGGGATACGCAGTATTTT
TRBJ2-1 | TRBV15 | TRBD2 | - | CATSSRAGGPYNEQFF | TGTGCCACCAGCAGCCGAGCGGGGGGGCCCTACAATGAGCAGTTCTTC
TRBJ1-2 | TRBV9 | TRBD1 | - | CASSVKTGGEGYGYTF | TGTGCCAGCAGCGTAAAGACAGGGGGCGAAGGATATGGCTACACCTTC
TRBJ1-2 | TRBV28 | - | - | CASIPGTLLYGYTF | TGTGCCAGCATCCCCGGGACACTCCTCTATGGCTACACCTTC
TRBJ2-7 | TRBV12-3/TRBV12-4 | - | - | CASSPRVPHEQYF | TGTGCCAGCAGCCCCCGTGTCCCCCACGAGCAGTACTTC
TRBJ1-5 | TRBV12-3/TRBV12-4 | - | - | CASRNSGNQPQHF | TGTGCCAGCAGAAACAGTGGCAATCAGCCCCAGCATTTT
TRBJ1-2 | TRBV27 | - | - | CASSSSDGTGYTF | -
TRBJ2-1 | TRBV4-1 | TRBD1 | once | CASSQRPPGQGNNEQFF | TGCGCCAGCAGCCAACGACCACCGGGACAGGGAAACAATGAGCAGTTCTTC
TRBJ1-1 | TRBV21-1 | - | - | CASSNLEAFF | TGTGCCAGCAGCAATCTTGAAGCTTTCTTT
TRBJ1-1 | TRBV6-1 | TRBD1 | - | CASSEQGVATEAFF | TGTGCCAGCAGTGAACAGGGGGTGGCCACTGAAGCTTTCTTT
TRBJ1-2 | TRBV11-1 | - | - | CASSLSQGGYTF | TGTGCCAGCAGCTTATCACAGGGAGGCTACACCTTC
TRBJ2-4 | TRBV27 | TRBD2 | - | CASSLRVSLAGENIQYF | TGTGCCAGCAGTTTACGGGTCTCCCTAGCGGGGGAAAACATTCAGTACTTC
TRBJ1-2 | TRBV27 | TRBD1 | - | CASSRVGQNYGYTF | TGTGCCAGCAGCCGGGTGGGACAGAACTATGGCTACACCTTC